Presented here are 13 T cell receptor beta chains from one specimen sequenced in a study of CD8+ T cells in alopecia areata. Following extraction, RNA underwent reverse transcription to cDNA, which served as the sequencing template. Profiling relied on immunoSEQ multiplex PCR, and the TCRdb table lists in-frame clones only, not all of them. The sample has roughly 200,000 clones; about three fifths are singletons. The treatment was: oral pan-JAK inhibitor, 5-10 mg twice daily. This specimen consisted of CD8+ T cells sorted from blood, obtained at week 24, from a patient treated with tofacitinib. The receptors were sampled from a human donor with alopecia areata.

This chain uses TRBV13 with TRBJ1-2; D is perhaps TRBD1 (5 bases). CDR3 size: 14 residues. CDR1 PRHDT and CDR2 FYEKMQ come from the germline V gene (reference sequence). Trimming shortened V by 5 bases and J by 2 bases, and 12 bases separated the two germline ends. CDR3 nucleotide sequence: TGTGCCAGCAGCCTGGACCGGGGGAACTATGGCTACACCTTC. It is translated as CASSLDRGNYGYTF.

The V and J genes are TRBV6-6 and TRBJ2-5, with 10 bases matching TRBD2. V gave up 6 bases and J gave up 3 bases; unmatched junction bases: 10. CDR1 is MNHNY and CDR2 is SVGAGI in the germline V gene (reference sequence). This CDR3 comprises 16 residues. The DNA of the CDR3 is TGTGCCAGCAGCTTAAATCCAACTAGCGGGGAAGAGACCCAGTACTTC. Its protein product is CASSLNPTSGEETQYF.

This chain connects TRBV29-1 to TRBJ2-7; TRBD1 aligns across 8 bases. Germline V CDR1 and CDR2: SQVTM, ANQGSEA. The CDR3 runs to 14 residues. The trim removed 6 bases at V and 5 bases at J, leaving 12 bases unmatched. In nucleotides, the CDR3 is TGCAGCGTACGCGGGACAGGAATCGGCCACGAGCAGTACTTC. It translates to CSVRGTGIGHEQYF.

The genes are TRBV7-9 and TRBJ2-7; D is unresolved. The CDR3 length is 12 residues. The V end lost 4 bases, the J end lost 7 bases, and 11 bases lay between the germline ends. CDR1 is SEHNR, CDR2 FQNEAQ, per germline (reference sequence). This CDR3 is CASSSGVREQYF. The CDR3 bases are TGTGCCAGCAGCTCCGGCGTTCGGGAGCAGTACTTC.

The V call is TRBV30, the J call TRBJ1-2; D gene unclear. Trimming took 2 bases from V and 8 from J, leaving 12 bases between them. Looked up from germline, CDR1 is GTSNPN and CDR2 is SVGIG (reference sequence). CDR3 length: 12 amino acids. CDR3: CAWSMEGEGYTF. Written as DNA, the CDR3 is TGTGCCTGGAGTATGGAAGGAGAGGGCTACACCTTC. Full variable domain (missing parts from reference TRBV30 and TRBJ1-2): SQTIHQWPATLVQPVGSPLSLECTVEGTSNPNLYWYRQAAGRGLQLLFYSVGIGQISSEVPQNLSASRPQDRQFILSSKKLLLSDSGFYLCAWSMEGEGYTFGSGTRLTVV.

Remarks on this clone: Other DNA sequences in the same sample also yield this CDR3. V usage is TRBV5-6 and J usage is TRBJ2-6; no clear D. Germline assignment: CDR1 SGHDT and CDR2 YYEEEE. CDR3 size: 14 residues. V dropped 2 bases and J dropped 0 bases, with 3 bases sitting between them. The CDR3 region has the DNA TGTGCCAGCAGCTTAGGCTCTGGGGCCAACGTCCTGACTTTC. Residues: CASSLGSGANVLTF.

The chain is built from TRBV30 and TRBJ1-6, with D uncertain. V gave up 1 base and J gave up 0 bases, with 13 bases separating them. The CDR3 spans 17 residues. CDR1 is GTSNPN and CDR2 is SVGIG in the germline V gene (reference sequence). The DNA of the CDR3 is TGTGCCTGGAGTGATCCCAGAACAAGCTCCTATAATTCACCCCTCCACTTT. Its protein product is CAWSDPRTSSYNSPLHF.

The V and J genes are TRBV7-2 and TRBJ1-1; 7 bases map to TRBD1. Germline-derived CDR1 and CDR2 are SGHTA and FQGNSA. The CDR3 is made up of 15 amino acids. V shed 4 bases and J 0 bases; nucleotides not matched to a gene: 5. The chain's CDR3 is CASSSPTGLNTEAFF. The CDR3 DNA sequence: TGTGCCAGCAGCTCCCCGACAGGGTTGAACACTGAAGCTTTCTTT.

The genes are TRBV18 and TRBJ2-1; D possibly corresponds to TRBD1 (6 bases). Looked up from germline, CDR1 is KGHSH and CDR2 is LQKENI. The V end lost 0 bases, the J end lost 5 bases, and 14 bases lay between the germline ends. CDR3 length: 16 amino acids. CDR3 DNA: TGTGCCAGCTCACCACCTGATCAGGGGCTGCACAATGAGCAGTTCTTC. Protein: CASSPPDQGLHNEQFF.

V and J are TRBV5-8 and TRBJ2-7; D unclear. Trimming pared 0 bases from V and 2 bases from J, leaving 0 bases between. The CDR3 has 11 residues. Germline V gene lookup returns CDR1 SGHTS and CDR2 YDEGEE. CDR3 bases: TGTGCCAGCAGCTTGGCCTACGAGCAGTACTTC. This sequence encodes CASSLAYEQYF.

Only a few counts were recorded for this clone. The rearrangement links TRBV6-4 to TRBJ1-2, with a possible D match to TRBD1 (6 bases). The V gene's germline CDR1 is MRHNA and CDR2 SNTAGT. The CDR3 runs to 13 residues. V gave up 5 bases and J gave up 2 bases, with 9 bases separating them. CDR3 amino acids: CASSQGQNYGYTF. The CDR3 DNA reads TGTGCCAGCAGTCAGGGGCAAAACTATGGCTACACCTTC.

The chain joins TRBV29-1 to TRBJ1-1; possible D gene TRBD1, 6 bases. Trimming removed 7 bases at V and 5 bases at J, with 20 bases between. This CDR3 is built from 14 residues. The germline V gene encodes CDR1 SQVTM and CDR2 ANQGSEA. CDR3 DNA sequence: TGCAGCGCTGAGGGGGGTGACAGTGGGACTGAAGCTTTCTTT. It encodes CSAEGGDSGTEAFF.

The sample holds a few counts of this clone. The DNA of the CDR3 is TGTGCCAGCAGCTGGGGGGCGAACCAAGAGACCCAGTACTTC. Its translation: CASSWGANQETQYF. This rearrangement joins TRBV5-6 to TRBJ2-5; D may match TRBD1 or TRBD2 (6 bases each). In germline, CDR1 is SGHDT, CDR2 YYEEEE. The V end was cut by 3 bases, the J end by 0 bases, with 9 bases between. The CDR3 runs 14 residues. The entire variable domain, with the rest obtained from reference TRBV5-6 and TRBJ2-5, is as follows: DAGVTQSPTHLIKTRGQQVTLRCSPKSGHDTVSWYQQALGQGPQFIFQYYEEEERQRGNFPDRFSGHQFPNYSSELNVNALLLGDSALYLCASSWGANQETQYFGPGTRLLVL.